This TCR beta chain is drawn from a study of early T cells in non-severe SARS-CoV-2 infection. Study information: Sequencing of unsorted whole blood was done on bulk RNA, leaving chains unpaired.

MiXCR, run by TCRdb on the 5' RACE reads, gives a single entry per CDR3 protein. The data hold tens of thousands of distinct CDR3 sequences, with approximately 12% observed a single time. CDR1 and CDR2 from the germline V gene are SQVTM and ANQGSEA. Between the trimmed V and J ends, which lost 3 bases and 0 bases, there was a span of 8 bases. This CDR3 is built from 13 residues. This clonotype was seen at least ten times. Its matching antigen is unknown. Overall study results and limits: The study's VDJdb matching favored anti-spike CD8 responses and missed private and CD4 specificities.

V gene TRBV29-1 combines with J gene TRBJ1-1, with D uncertain. Sequenced material: whole blood. This clonotype was sampled from an adult who was a healthcare worker with PCR-confirmed SARS-CoV-2 infection or an uninfected control (not recorded which). CDR3 DNA: TGCAGCGTTGACGGACCCCTGAACACTGAAGCTTTCTTT. It is translated as CSVDGPLNTEAFF.